This TCR beta chain is from a study of T cells in Graves' hyperthyroidism and ophthalmopathy (dated by TCRdb to about 2019). With regard to the full study: Peripheral blood was collected at initial diagnosis, before any treatment. A discovery cohort of roughly 100 patients, roughly 40 with Graves' ophthalmopathy and about 60 with stable Graves' hyperthyroidism, was used to find distinguishing TCR V-J signatures. Whether ophthalmopathy could be predicted prospectively was tested in an independent validation cohort made up of roughly 19 hyperthyroidism patients plus 17 patients who later progressed to ophthalmopathy. The 100 discovery patients were randomly split 7:3 into training and test sets. The study also compared thyroid tissue and blood T-cell repertoires from five or six Graves' hyperthyroidism patients. Once sampling was done, hyperthyroidism patients were given methimazole at a starting dose of 30 mg daily, whereas ophthalmopathy patients were given high-dose intravenous methylprednisolone. TCR Vbeta CDR3 sequencing of 140 or so peripheral blood samples (roughly 43 ophthalmopathy, around 80 hyperthyroidism and roughly 17 progressor patients) is reported in the paper.

The trim is 1 base for V and 7 bases for J, with a gap of 11 bases between the germline ends. From the cysteine through the phenylalanine, the CDR3 covers 13 amino acids. The kept DNA is CDR3 alone, 39 bases in frame from the first base. Based on the germline V gene (reference sequence), the CDR1 and CDR2 sequences are PRHDT and FYEKMQ. The hyperthyroidism patients were between 18 and 65 years old and newly diagnosed, with a disease duration of less than 2 months. Exclusion was applied to patients with uncontrolled infections, other autoimmune diseases, pregnancy or lactation. Diagnoses relied on clinical symptoms, serum thyroxine and TRAb, thyroid ultrasound and orbital computed tomography. Blood from progressor patients was collected at the time of first diagnosis with hyperthyroidism, before any ophthalmopathy symptoms had appeared. Ficoll-Paque density gradient centrifugation was used to isolate PBMCs from around 10 ml of fresh peripheral blood. Progressor patients were defined as those initially diagnosed with Graves' hyperthyroidism in whom ophthalmopathy developed during follow-up. Total RNA was extracted using Trizol reagent, and RNA quality was assessed on an Agilent 2100 Bioanalyzer.

The TCR beta CDR3 regions were amplified from the RNA transcripts. The TCR CDR3 was subjected to a first round of RT-PCR using the HTBI primer set and the Qiagen OneStep RT-PCR kit. Libraries were constructed in a second round of multiplex PCR, after which size selection and purification were performed. Libraries were sequenced paired-end with 100 bp reads on an Illumina HiSeq2000. In the authors' own workflow: SOAPnuke was used to process the raw data, with reads discarded if the reads contained adapters or uncalled bases, had a mean Phred below 15, or lacked an exact constant-primer or identifier match. High-quality paired reads were merged using COPE v1.2.5, and each unique nucleotide sequence was defined as a clonotype. MiTCR v1.1 was used to align clonotypes to the IMGT TRBV, TRBD and TRBJ reference segments. Analysis was restricted to V-J combinations with a frequency above 0.0001, which covered roughly 99% of repertoires. A TCS score was defined as the ratio of F50 (clonal expansion) to E x V (chaos), with BLOSUM62-based TCRdist applied between CDR3 peptides within each V-J. Welch's t-statistics and random forest reduced 500 to 650 V-J features to some 14, which were used in a naive Bayes classifier (R e1071). The public reads were run again by TCRdb, first through fastp at Q25 and then through MiXCR, and only productive beta chains were kept. For every CDR3 protein sequence, its rows merge into one entry that carries the most common genes and DNA. The V and J calls and clone size are TCRdb's, not the authors'. The sample table records under 200,000 distinct CDR3 sequences; about 9.4% of these occur just once. Around 20% of the sample lies in the top ten.

General conclusions and limits of the study: A 13 V-J signature model separated ophthalmopathy from stable hyperthyroidism, with nearly 90% sensitivity and about 81% specificity in cross-validation and 80%/75% in testing. During validation, the model predicted progression to ophthalmopathy a median of roughly 7.1 months ahead of onset, with 60% to 71% sensitivity and about 72% specificity. No statistical method was used to fix the sample size in advance, and group allocation was not hidden from the investigators. Most expanded thyroid clonotypes (frequency above 0.001) were also detected in blood, a finding suggesting that blood repertoires may reflect thyroid immune responses.

In its sample, this clonotype was seen many times. This clone's antigen is unknown. Base qualities are not at hand, and no much larger clone is one base apart. The chain uses TRBV13 and TRBJ2-7, with a tentative D gene TRBD2 over 6 matching bases. This sequence was found in a woman between 18 and 29 years old with Graves' hyperthyroidism that later progressed to Graves' ophthalmopathy. Specimen: blood. CDR3 region: CASSLVRAGEQYF. The DNA reads TGTGCCAGCAGCTTAGTCCGGGCGGGAGAGCAGTACTTC. The full variable domain, completed from the reference TRBV13 and TRBJ2-7 proteins outside the CDR3, reads AAGVIQSPRHLIKEKRETATLKCYPIPRHDTVYWYQQGPGQDPQFLISFYEKMQSDKGSIPDRFSAQQFSDYHSELNMSSLELGDSALYFCASSLVRAGEQYFGPGTRLTVT.